The rows below give T cell receptor beta chains drawn from one sample of a study of T cells in Graves' hyperthyroidism and ophthalmopathy. A single record per CDR3 protein comes from TCRdb applying MiXCR to the multiplex PCR reads. The profile shows around 300,000 distinct CDR3 sequences, around 13% of them singletons. Material: blood. All receptors come from a woman in her thirties or forties with Graves' hyperthyroidism. Both conserved end residues are part of each CDR3. D genes are given only for firm matches. Clone size, where shown, is once, few, many, or a class for clones that have expanded.

CDR3 length | clone size | J gene | V gene | D gene | CDR3 protein | CDR3 DNA
15 | many | TRBJ1-1 | TRBV4-2 | NA | CASSQDSGPNTEAFF | TGTGCCAGCAGCCAAGATTCCGGGCCCAACACTGAAGCTTTCTTT
14 | few | TRBJ2-3 | TRBV12-3/TRBV12-4 | NA | CASSSYREGDTQYF | TGTGCCAGCAGTTCCTACAGGGAGGGAGATACGCAGTATTTT
14 | NA | TRBJ2-5 | TRBV19 | NA | CASSPLRAVETQYF | TGTGCCAGTAGTCCCCTTAGAGCAGTGGAGACCCAGTACTTC
20 | NA | TRBJ2-2 | TRBV7-9 | NA | CASSLVGALIVFANTGELFF | TGTGCCAGCAGCTTAGTGGGGGCTCTTATCGTCTTCGCGAACACCGGGGAGCTGTTTTTT
14 | NA | TRBJ2-1 | TRBV20-1 | NA | CSAPTGSLYNEQFF | TGCAGTGCCCCGACGGGTAGCCTCTACAATGAGCAGTTCTTC
16 | few | TRBJ2-5 | TRBV6-5 | TRBD2 | CASSYLGLAGAETQYF | TGTGCCAGCAGTTACTTGGGACTAGCGGGAGCAGAGACCCAGTACTTC
15 | few | TRBJ2-3 | TRBV9 | TRBD2 | CASSVGGAGGDTQYF | TGTGCCAGCAGCGTAGGAGGAGCGGGGGGAGATACGCAGTATTTT
12 | many | TRBJ2-1 | TRBV29-1 | TRBD2 | CSVTGLADEQFF | TGCAGCGTCACGGGACTAGCCGATGAGCAGTTCTTC
12 | many | TRBJ2-3 | TRBV7-2 | NA | CASSAVGDTQYF | TGTGCCAGCAGCGCAGTCGGAGATACGCAGTATTTT
16 | few | TRBJ2-5 | TRBV6-5 | TRBD1 | CASSYRPGQGRETQYF | TGTGCCAGCAGTTACCGGCCGGGACAGGGTAGAGAGACCCAGTACTTC
12 | many | TRBJ1-3 | TRBV29-1 | NA | CSVASGGNTIYF | TGCAGCGTTGCTAGCGGGGGAAACACCATATATTTT
17 | many | TRBJ2-3 | TRBV12-3/TRBV12-4 | TRBD1 | CASSLGKWGQSTDTQYF | TGTGCCAGCAGTTTAGGGAAGTGGGGACAGAGCACAGATACGCAGTATTTT
13 | many | TRBJ2-7 | TRBV7-9 | TRBD1 | CASSWTGYDEQYF | TGTGCCAGCAGCTGGACAGGGTACGACGAGCAGTACTTC
14 | many | TRBJ1-6 | TRBV3-1 | NA | CASSQVTAASPLHF | TGTGCCAGCAGCCAAGTAACAGCAGCTTCACCCCTCCACTTT
15 | NA | TRBJ2-2 | TRBV18 | NA | CASSPRTEVTGELFF | TGTGCCAGCTCACCACGGACAGAGGTCACCGGGGAGCTGTTTTTT
13 | many | TRBJ2-4 | TRBV30 | NA | CAWSVGEATIQYF | TGTGCCTGGAGTGTGGGTGAGGCAACCATTCAGTACTTC
13 | many | TRBJ2-5 | TRBV7-2 | NA | CASSLGRDGTQYF | TGTGCCAGCAGCTTAGGCAGGGACGGGACCCAGTACTTC
14 | few | TRBJ1-2 | TRBV5-4 | NA | CASSSAGPTYGYTF | TGTGCCAGCAGTTCTGCCGGACCAACCTATGGCTACACCTTC
11 | many | TRBJ2-7 | TRBV2 | NA | CASKSHYEQYF | TGTGCCAGCAAAAGTCACTACGAGCAGTACTTC
14 | many | TRBJ2-1 | TRBV20-1 | TRBD2 | CSVESAGSYNEQFF | TGCAGTGTAGAATCAGCGGGGTCCTACAATGAGCAGTTCTTC
13 | many | TRBJ1-4 | TRBV3-1 | NA | CASSATGGEKLFF | TGTGCCAGCAGCGCAACGGGAGGAGAAAAACTGTTTTTT
12 | many | TRBJ2-7 | TRBV28 | NA | CASSFQQYEQYF | TGTGCCAGCAGTTTTCAACAATACGAGCAGTACTTC
13 | few | TRBJ2-2 | TRBV7-7 | NA | CASSSRLDGELFF | TGTGCTAGCAGCTCCCGATTAGACGGGGAGCTGTTTTTT
15 | many | TRBJ2-5 | TRBV20-1 | TRBD2 | CSARDPRGRTETQYF | TGCAGTGCTAGAGATCCTCGCGGGAGAACTGAGACCCAGTACTTC
16 | many | TRBJ1-5 | TRBV6-2/TRBV6-3 | TRBD1 | CASSYGTGGRNQPQHF | TGTGCCAGCAGTTATGGGACAGGGGGACGCAATCAGCCCCAGCATTTT
12 | many | TRBJ1-1 | TRBV20-1 | NA | CSAAPGDTEAFF | TGCAGTGCCGCACCGGGCGACACTGAAGCTTTCTTT
15 | many | TRBJ1-3 | TRBV7-9 | NA | CASRSKNRLGHTIYF | TGTGCCAGCAGGTCGAAGAATAGGCTGGGACACACCATATATTTT
15 | many | TRBJ2-5 | TRBV7-9 | TRBD2 | CASSLRTSWEETQYF | TGTGCCAGCAGCTTACGGACTAGCTGGGAAGAGACCCAGTACTTC
14 | few | TRBJ2-5 | TRBV7-9 | NA | CASSLRSKKETQYF | TGTGCCAGCAGCTTAAGGTCTAAGAAAGAGACCCAGTACTTC
14 | large | TRBJ1-1 | TRBV28 | NA | CASSLVRGYTEAFF | TGTGCCAGCAGTTTAGTCAGGGGCTACACTGAAGCTTTCTTT
13 | many | TRBJ1-2 | TRBV2 | NA | CASRGLLKDSYTF | TGTGCCAGCAGGGGCCTCCTAAAGGATAGCTACACCTTC
15 | NA | TRBJ1-1 | TRBV20-1 | NA | CSARERGPRFAEAFF | TGCAGTGCTAGAGAGAGGGGACCCAGGTTCGCTGAAGCTTTCTTT